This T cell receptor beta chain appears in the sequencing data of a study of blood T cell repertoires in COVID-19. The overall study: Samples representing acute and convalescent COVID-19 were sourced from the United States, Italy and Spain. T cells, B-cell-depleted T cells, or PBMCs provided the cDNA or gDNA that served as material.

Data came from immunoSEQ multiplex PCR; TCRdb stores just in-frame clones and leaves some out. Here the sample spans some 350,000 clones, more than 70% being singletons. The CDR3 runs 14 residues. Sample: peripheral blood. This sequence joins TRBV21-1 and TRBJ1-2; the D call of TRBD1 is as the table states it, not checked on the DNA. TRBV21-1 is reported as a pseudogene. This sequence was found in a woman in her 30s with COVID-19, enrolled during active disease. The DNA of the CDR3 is TGTGCCAGCAGGTCACAGGGGGTTTGCTATGGCTACACCTTC. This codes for CASRSQGVCYGYTF.